This is a list of T cell receptor beta chains from one sample in a study of T cell responses to AZD1222 COVID-19 vaccine. Using immunoSEQ multiplex PCR, the repertoire was profiled, and TCRdb retains in-frame clones only, with some absent. This table holds about 94,000 clones, over 75% found once. The sample consisted of peripheral blood, taken on day 0 of AZD1222 vaccination. The source is an adult in good health. Each CDR3 is given with its conserved first and last residue. The D gene is left open where the match is weak. Some rows have no size entry. The others give once, few or many, or a class for an expanded clone.

TRBV6-5,TRBJ1-5,TRBD1,-,CASSLTGADQPQHF,TGTGCCAGCAGTCTAACAGGGGCAGATCAGCCCCAGCATTTT
TRBV7-7,TRBJ2-2,-,-,CASSRSRGANTGELFF,TGTGCCAGCAGCCGTTCTCGGGGGGCCAACACCGGGGAGCTGTTTTTT
TRBV18,TRBJ1-4,-,-,CASSLRAGDEKLFF,TGTGCCAGCTCACTCAGGGCGGGAGATGAAAAACTGTTTTTT
TRBV3-1/TRBV3-2,TRBJ1-3,-,-,CASSPRRQTSGNTIYF,TGTGCCAGCAGCCCCCGCCGACAAACCTCTGGAAACACCATATATTTT
TRBV7-9,TRBJ2-5,TRBD2,-,CASSSGREETQYF,TGTGCCAGCAGCTCCGGGAGGGAGGAGACCCAGTACTTC
TRBV6-1,TRBJ1-1,-,-,CASSEAYGQAEAFF,TGTGCCAGCAGTGAAGCCTATGGACAAGCTGAAGCTTTCTTT
TRBV3-1/TRBV3-2,TRBJ1-5,-,once,CASSQSTHSNQPQHF,TGTGCCAGCAGCCAGTCGACGCATAGCAATCAGCCCCAGCATTTT
TRBV14,TRBJ1-6,TRBD1,-,CASSPGTGNNSPLHF,TGTGCCAGCAGCCCTGGGACAGGGAATAATTCACCCCTCCACTTT
TRBV28,TRBJ2-5,-,-,CASTLAPLQETQYF,TGTGCCAGCACCTTAGCGCCACTTCAAGAGACCCAGTACTTC
TRBV14,TRBJ1-2,TRBD1,-,CASGGTATYTF,TGTGCCAGCGGGGGGACAGCGACCTACACCTTC
TRBV19,TRBJ1-1,-,-,CARLLRDTEAFF,TGTGCCAGGCTGCTTAGGGACACTGAAGCTTTCTTT
TRBV7-9,TRBJ1-5,-,-,CASSLTGPDQPQHF,TGTGCCAGCAGCTTAACAGGGCCGGATCAGCCCCAGCATTTT
TRBV12-3/TRBV12-4,TRBJ1-1,-,-,CASNVRLNTEAFF,TGTGCCAGCAATGTCCGGTTAAACACTGAAGCTTTCTTT
TRBV6-2/TRBV6-3,TRBJ1-6,-,once,CASSWTVSNSPLHF,TGTGCCAGCAGTTGGACAGTGTCGAATTCACCCCTCCACTTT
TRBV9,TRBJ2-5,-,-,CASSAFGGLETQYF,TGTGCCAGCAGCGCATTTGGAGGACTAGAGACCCAGTACTTC
TRBV27,TRBJ1-4,TRBD1,-,CASSSPGQPNEKLFF,TGTGCCAGCAGTTCCCCGGGACAGCCTAATGAAAAACTGTTTTTT
TRBV30,TRBJ1-2,-,-,CAWNGAYGYTF,TGTGCCTGGAATGGAGCTTATGGCTACACCTTC
TRBV7-3,TRBJ1-6,-,-,CASSLDRGYNSPLHF,TGTGCCAGCAGCTTGGACCGGGGTTATAATTCACCCCTCCACTTT
TRBV27,TRBJ1-2,TRBD1,-,CASSLGQGEDGYTF,TGTGCCAGCAGTTTAGGACAGGGAGAGGATGGCTACACCTTC
TRBV28,TRBJ2-2,-,-,CATKKGGTGELFF,TGTGCCACCAAGAAAGGGGGCACCGGGGAGCTGTTTTTT
TRBV7-3,TRBJ2-3,-,-,CASSKASTDTQYF,TGTGCCAGCTCAAAAGCCAGCACAGATACGCAGTATTTT
TRBV2,TRBJ2-7,-,-,CASSLRVYEQYF,TGTGCCAGCAGCCTCAGGGTCTACGAGCAGTACTTC
TRBV5-4,TRBJ1-3,TRBD1,-,CASSLDGQATRGTIYF,TGTGCCAGCAGCTTGGACGGACAGGCTACGAGGGGCACCATATATTTT
TRBV7-2,TRBJ2-7,-,once,CASSSSVRLLRSYEQYF,TGTGCCAGCAGCTCAAGCGTGAGGCTTCTAAGATCCTACGAGCAGTACTTC
TRBV7-2,TRBJ1-2,TRBD1,few,CASSLQGANYGYTF,TGTGCCAGCAGCTTACAGGGGGCAAACTATGGCTACACCTTC
TRBV6-5,TRBJ1-1,-,-,CASSYSMETEAFF,TGTGCCAGCAGTTACTCGATGGAGACAGAAGCTTTCTTT
TRBV4-3,TRBJ2-2,-,once,CASSQEGRNTGELFF,TGCGCCAGCAGCCAAGAGGGCAGGAACACCGGGGAGCTGTTTTTT
TRBV4-2,TRBJ1-5,-,-,CASSQGGERNQPQHF,TGTGCCAGCAGCCAAGGGGGAGAACGCAATCAGCCCCAGCATTTT
TRBV11-2,TRBJ1-6,-,-,CASSFSSHVPYNSPLHF,TGTGCCAGCAGCTTTAGCAGCCACGTGCCCTATAATTCACCCCTCCACTTT
TRBV5-1,TRBJ1-1,-,once,CASSLSAQGRGNTEAFF,TGCGCCAGCAGCTTGTCTGCCCAGGGAAGGGGAAACACTGAAGCTTTCTTT
TRBV10-3,TRBJ2-5,TRBD2,-,CATQRGGQETQYF,TGTGCCACACAGCGGGGGGGCCAAGAGACCCAGTACTTC
TRBV7-9,TRBJ2-7,TRBD2,-,CASSDSSGGNEQYF,TGTGCCAGCAGCGATTCTAGCGGGGGGAACGAGCAGTACTTC
TRBV3-1/TRBV3-2,TRBJ1-6,-,-,CASSLRQNSPLHF,TGTGCCAGCAGCCTCCGACAGAATTCACCCCTCCACTTT
TRBV19,TRBJ2-1,TRBD2,-,CASSINGGGAYNEQFF,TGTGCCAGTAGTATCAACGGGGGGGGAGCCTACAATGAGCAGTTCTTC
TRBV3-1/TRBV3-2,TRBJ2-5,-,-,CASSQATAGQETQYF,TGTGCCAGCAGCCAAGCGACGGCCGGGCAAGAGACCCAGTACTTC
TRBV9,TRBJ1-2,TRBD1,-,CASSVTGAYGYTF,TGTGCCAGCAGCGTAACAGGGGCCTATGGCTACACCTTC
TRBV30,TRBJ2-7,-,-,CAFKVVHEQYF,TGTGCCTTCAAGGTTGTCCACGAGCAGTACTTC
TRBV7-9,TRBJ1-1,-,once,CASSLRTSSDTEAFF,TGTGCCAGCAGCTTAAGGACCTCATCCGACACTGAAGCTTTCTTT
TRBV6-1,TRBJ1-6,-,-,CASSEIRIQGIQYNSPLHF,TGTGCCAGCAGTGAAATCCGGATACAGGGAATTCAGTATAATTCACCCCTCCACTTT
TRBV19,TRBJ2-5,-,-,CASRTGTQETQYF,TGTGCCAGTAGAACAGGGACACAAGAGACCCAGTACTTC
TRBV6-1,TRBJ1-4,-,once,CASSVGHTLPPTNEKLFF,TGTGCCAGCAGTGTTGGACATACCCTGCCCCCTACTAATGAAAAACTGTTTTTT
TRBV19,TRBJ2-6,-,-,CASSLGRASGANVLTF,TGTGCCAGTAGCCTAGGACGGGCCTCTGGGGCCAACGTCCTGACTTTC
TRBV5-1,TRBJ1-4,-,-,CASSSGGRATNEKLFF,TGCGCCAGCAGCTCAGGAGGCCGGGCAACTAATGAAAAACTGTTTTTT
TRBV29-1,TRBJ1-3,TRBD1,-,CSCWDSLNTIYF,TGCAGCTGTTGGGACAGCCTAAACACCATATATTTT
TRBV15,TRBJ1-1,TRBD1,-,CATSGGGQFLDTEAFF,TGTGCCACCAGCGGAGGGGGACAGTTCCTTGACACTGAAGCTTTCTTT
TRBV15,TRBJ1-6,-,few,CATSETRGRNSPLHF,TGTGCCACCAGCGAGACCAGGGGCCGGAATTCACCCCTCCACTTT
TRBV19,TRBJ2-3,-,-,CASSIRQGGTDTQYF,TGTGCCAGTAGTATCCGGCAGGGAGGCACAGATACGCAGTATTTT
TRBV7-2,TRBJ2-2,-,-,CASSLGLVTGELFF,TGTGCCAGCAGCTTGGGACTTGTTACCGGGGAGCTGTTTTTT
TRBV6-2/TRBV6-3,TRBJ1-5,-,once,CASSYSGNDQPQHF,TGTGCCAGCAGTTACTCAGGGAATGATCAGCCCCAGCATTTT
TRBV5-1,TRBJ1-6,-,-,CASSLTGNENSPLHF,TGCGCCAGCAGCCTTACCGGGAACGAGAATTCACCCCTCCACTTT
TRBV18,TRBJ2-7,-,-,CASSPTLGTYEQYF,TGTGCCAGCTCACCCACTCTAGGGACCTACGAGCAGTACTTC
TRBV6-2/TRBV6-3,TRBJ1-1,-,-,CASSDRNTEAFF,TGTGCCAGCAGTGACAGAAACACTGAAGCTTTCTTT
TRBV27,TRBJ2-5,TRBD2,few,CASSLSPSGGGTQYF,TGTGCCAGCAGTTTATCCCCGTCCGGGGGGGGGACCCAGTACTTC